This T cell receptor (beta chain) was identified during a study of cytomegalovirus exposure and HLA in healthy donors. The PCR ran on 60 Vbeta and 13 Jbeta primers. The assay was immunoSEQ multiplex PCR, and TCRdb's table has in-frame clones only and misses some. The table has around 210,000 clones, approximately 79% seen once; the top ten hold 1.5% to 2%. The CDR3 length is 16 residues. V lost 4 bases to trimming and J lost 5 bases; unmatched junction nucleotides: 9. Germline loops: CDR1 SGHNT, CDR2 YYREEE (reference sequence). This clone showed up just once. The receptor was derived from a man in his fifties in good health and CMV-seronegative. Sequenced input: PBMCs. V is TRBV5-4 and J is TRBJ2-5, with 12 bases matching TRBD2. This CDR3 is CASSAYLAGGPETQYF. DNA for the CDR3: TGTGCCAGCAGCGCCTACCTAGCGGGAGGGCCGGAGACCCAGTACTTC.